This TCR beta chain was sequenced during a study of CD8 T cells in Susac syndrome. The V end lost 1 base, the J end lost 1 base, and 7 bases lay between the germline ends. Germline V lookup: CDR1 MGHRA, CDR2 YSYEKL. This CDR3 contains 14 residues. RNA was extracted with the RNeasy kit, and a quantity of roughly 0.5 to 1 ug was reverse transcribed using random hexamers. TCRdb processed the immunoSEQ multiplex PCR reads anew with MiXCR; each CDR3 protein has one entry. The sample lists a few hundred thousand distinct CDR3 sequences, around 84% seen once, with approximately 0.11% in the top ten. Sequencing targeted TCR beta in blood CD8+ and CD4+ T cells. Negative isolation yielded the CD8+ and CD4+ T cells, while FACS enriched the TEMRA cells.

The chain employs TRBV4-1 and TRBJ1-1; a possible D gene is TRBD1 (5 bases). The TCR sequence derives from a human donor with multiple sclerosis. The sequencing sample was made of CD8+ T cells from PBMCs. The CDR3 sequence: CASSQVQENTEAFF. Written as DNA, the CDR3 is TGCGCCAGCAGCCAAGTACAGGAGAACACTGAAGCTTTCTTT.